Shown below are 8 T cell receptor beta chains from a single sample sequenced in a study of T-cell memory formation after mild COVID-19. TCRdb recomputed calls from the 5' RACE reads with MiXCR, one row per CDR3 protein. This sample has some 410,000 distinct CDR3 sequences, with around 22% found just once. The sample consisted of PBMCs or a T cell subset sorted from them (not recorded which). The source is an adult woman who had mild COVID-19 (a few samples of this study predate the infection). Cell type and time point are not known.

The chain combines TRBV29-1 with TRBJ2-7; maybe TRBD2 (5 bases). The CDR3 has 13 amino acids. The germline V gene encodes CDR1 SQVTM and CDR2 ANQGSEA. The V and J ends lost 4 bases and 3 bases respectively, with 13 bases between them. The CDR3 region is CSVGLARHYEQYF. The CDR3 DNA follows: TGCAGCGTTGGCCTAGCTCGCCACTACGAGCAGTACTTC.

This chain connects TRBV7-7 to TRBJ1-1, with 8 bases identical to TRBD1. Germline loops: CDR1 SSHAT, CDR2 FNYEAQ (reference sequence). This CDR3 has 15 amino acids. V trimming: 7 bases; J trimming: 2 bases; junction bases outside the gene matches: 9. The CDR3 sequence is CASIQWTGKNTEAFF. Here the CDR3 DNA reads TGTGCCAGCATCCAATGGACAGGGAAAAACACTGAAGCTTTCTTT.

This clonotype occurred a few times. The rearrangement joins TRBV7-9 to TRBJ1-5; D remains unclear. Trimming pared 1 base from V and 4 bases from J, leaving 8 bases between. The CDR3 extends over 14 amino acids. The germline CDR1 and CDR2 sequences are SEHNR and FQNEAQ (reference sequence). In DNA, the CDR3 is TGTGCCAGCAGCTTAGGTCCCGGTAATCAGCCCCAGCATTTT. This codes for CASSLGPGNQPQHF.

This chain uses TRBV9 with TRBJ2-6; D not certain. The germline V gene has CDR1 SGDLS and CDR2 YYNGEE. This CDR3 region has 16 residues. The V gene lost 0 bases and the J gene lost 1 base, with 8 bases spanning the gap. CDR3 DNA sequence: TGTGCCAGCAGCGTAGAAGGGCTTTCTGGGGCCAACGTCCTGACTTTC. It encodes CASSVEGLSGANVLTF.

A few counts support this clonotype. The chain recombines TRBV4-3 with TRBJ2-5; tentatively, D is TRBD2 (5 bases). The CDR3 runs 13 residues. V was trimmed by 3 bases and J by 7 bases, leaving 12 bases between them. CDR1 and CDR2 from the germline V gene are LGHNA and YSLEER. DNA of the CDR3: TGCGCCAGCAGCCACAGCGGCGTGGGGACCCAGTACTTC. This translates into CASSHSGVGTQYF.

This chain uses TRBV11-3 with TRBJ2-5; D gene ambiguous. The V and J ends lost 0 bases and 5 bases respectively, with 10 bases between them. The CDR3 extends over 14 amino acids. Per the germline V gene, CDR1 is SGHNT and CDR2 is YENEEA. The CDR3 DNA is TGTGCCAGCAGCTTAGATCCAAGGAAGGAGACCCAGTACTTC. Translation: CASSLDPRKETQYF.

A few counts support this clonotype. V usage is TRBV18 and J usage is TRBJ1-2; TRBD1 matches at 7 bases. Germline values: CDR1 KGHSH, CDR2 LQKENI. This CDR3 contains 14 residues. The V gene end was trimmed by 1 base and the J gene end by 3 bases; junction bases not matched to a gene: 2. As DNA, the CDR3 is TGTGCCAGCTCACCACGACAGGGTGACTATGGCTACACCTTC. It encodes CASSPRQGDYGYTF. Supplemented by reference TRBV18 and TRBJ1-2, the full variable domain reads NAGVMQNPRHLVRRRGQEARLRCSPMKGHSHVYWYRQLPEEGLKFMVYLQKENIIDESGMPKERFSAEFPKEGPSILRIQQVVRGDSAAYFCASSPRQGDYGYTFGSGTRLTVV.

This clonotype came up many times. J is TRBJ2-1 and V is TRBV7-2; D perhaps matches TRBD2 (5 bases). V lost 6 bases and J 8 bases, leaving 14 bases between the germline ends. The CDR3 runs 13 residues. From germline, CDR1 is SGHTA and CDR2 FQGNSA. DNA of the CDR3: TGTGCCAGCAGTGCGGACTTGAGGGATGAGCAGTTCTTC. Residues: CASSADLRDEQFF. Full variable domain (remainder filled in from reference TRBV7-2 and TRBJ2-1): GAGVSQSPSNKVTEKGKDVELRCDPISGHTALYWYRQSLGQGLEFLIYFQGNSAPDKSGLPSDRFSAERTGGSVSTLTIQRTQQEDSAVYLCASSADLRDEQFFGPGTRLTVL.